The rows below give T cell receptor beta chains drawn from one sample of a study of HIV-infected patients and healthy controls. TCRdb used MiXCR to reprocess the 5' RACE reads, holding one entry per CDR3 protein. Among some 19,000 distinct CDR3 sequences listed, 7.5% to 9% were seen once. Sequencing was done on a sample of blood. Receptors originate from an adult in good health. Both conserved end residues are part of each CDR3. A D gene is named only where the DNA matches it firmly. Size is stated for part of the rows, as once, few or many counts, or as a class when the clone is expanded.

d_call j_call clone_size v_call cdr3_aa cdr3_nt
- TRBJ1-1 medium-sized TRBV20-1 CSAREWGRSEAFF TGCAGTGCTAGAGAGTGGGGAAGGAGTGAAGCTTTCTTT
- TRBJ2-5 many TRBV29-1 CSAKSPRTQETQYF TGCAGCGCCAAATCCCCCAGGACCCAAGAGACCCAGTACTTC
- TRBJ1-1 - TRBV19 CASSWEVNTEAFF TGTGCCAGTAGTTGGGAAGTGAACACTGAAGCTTTCTTT
TRBD1 TRBJ2-1 many TRBV7-3 CASSGGQGAANEQFF TGTGCCAGCAGCGGCGGACAGGGGGCTGCCAATGAGCAGTTCTTC
- TRBJ2-7 few TRBV29-1 CSVVGVGRGARFEQYF TGCAGCGTTGTTGGGGTCGGTCGGGGGGCGCGTTTCGAGCAGTACTTC
TRBD2 TRBJ2-3 many TRBV7-9 CASSPSGGSTDTQYF TGTGCCAGCAGCCCTAGCGGGGGGAGCACAGATACGCAGTATTTT
- TRBJ1-1 many TRBV7-2 CASSLGIGNTEAFF TGTGCCAGCAGCTTAGGGATAGGGAACACTGAAGCTTTCTTT
- TRBJ2-5 many TRBV6-6 CASSYSKGGETQYF TGTGCCAGCAGTTACTCGAAGGGGGGAGAGACCCAGTACTTC
- TRBJ2-1 many TRBV10-2 CASLKRNYNEQFF TGCGCCAGTCTTAAGCGGAACTACAATGAGCAGTTCTTC
- TRBJ1-2 many TRBV2 CASSEALQYYGYTF TGTGCCAGCAGTGAAGCTTTACAGTACTATGGCTACACCTTC
- TRBJ2-3 many TRBV5-1 CASSRTSTDTQYF TGCGCCAGCAGCAGAACTAGCACAGATACGCAGTATTTT
TRBD2 TRBJ2-1 - TRBV5-1 CASRLAGSSYNEQFF TGCGCCAGCAGGTTAGCGGGGTCTTCCTACAATGAGCAGTTCTTC
TRBD1 TRBJ1-2 many TRBV6-1 CAFFWEPIRGDNYGYTF TGTGCCTTCTTCTGGGAGCCCATCAGGGGGGATAACTATGGCTACACCTTC
- TRBJ2-2 many TRBV7-7 CASSSGIGELFF TGTGCTAGCAGCAGCGGAATAGGGGAGCTGTTTTTT
- TRBJ1-1 many TRBV7-8 CASSLMGYAEAFF TGTGCCAGCAGCTTAATGGGGTATGCTGAAGCTTTCTTT
- TRBJ1-5 many TRBV27 CASSPRFPDSSNQPQHF TGTGCCAGCAGTCCCCGGTTCCCGGACAGTAGCAATCAGCCCCAGCATTTT
- TRBJ1-1 many TRBV7-2 CASSLVSMNTEAFF TGTGCCAGCAGCTTAGTTTCTATGAACACTGAAGCTTTCTTT
TRBD1 TRBJ1-5 few TRBV6-5 CASSLGGQPYQPQHF TGTGCCAGCAGCCTAGGGGGACAGCCTTATCAGCCCCAGCATTTT
- TRBJ2-3 medium-sized TRBV10-3 CAIRITHWPTDTQYF TGTGCCATCAGAATAACCCACTGGCCCACAGATACGCAGTATTTT
- TRBJ1-2 many TRBV5-4 CASSLLNYGYTF TGTGCCAGCAGCTTGTTGAACTATGGCTACACCTTC
- TRBJ2-4 many TRBV7-9 CASSLEGLAKNIQYF TGTGCCAGCAGCTTAGAGGGGTTAGCCAAAAACATTCAGTACTTC
- TRBJ2-7 many TRBV18 CASSPTEEDEQYF TGTGCCAGCTCACCGACAGAGGAGGACGAGCAGTACTTC
- TRBJ1-1 - TRBV20-1 CSARVGGRGTEAFF TGCAGTGCTAGAGTTGGGGGCCGGGGCACTGAAGCTTTCTTT
TRBD1 TRBJ1-2 many TRBV11-2 CASSQSRRTGTNYGYTF TGTGCCAGCAGCCAATCGCGGCGGACAGGGACTAACTATGGCTACACCTTC
- TRBJ1-2 many TRBV29-1 CSVCRVGWGYTF TGCAGCGTTTGCAGGGTTGGCTGGGGCTACACCTTC
TRBD2 TRBJ2-1 many TRBV6-5 CASSYSRLAGLNEQFF TGTGCCAGCAGTTACTCGAGACTAGCGGGCTTGAATGAGCAGTTCTTC
TRBD1 TRBJ1-5 medium-sized TRBV6-6 CASSPGRQGASNQPQHF TGTGCCAGCAGCCCAGGGAGACAGGGGGCAAGCAATCAGCCCCAGCATTTT
- TRBJ2-2 - TRBV29-1 CSVVDGNTGELFF TGCAGCGTAGTGGACGGCAACACCGGGGAGCTGTTTTTT
- TRBJ1-1 many TRBV9 CASSVALRDGTEAFF TGTGCCAGCAGCGTAGCTTTGAGGGATGGCACTGAAGCTTTCTTT
- TRBJ2-7 many TRBV27 CASSLRPDPHYEQYF TGTGCCAGCAGTTTAAGGCCAGACCCCCACTACGAGCAGTACTTC
TRBD2 TRBJ2-1 many TRBV20-1 CSAKTSGGGRYNEQFF TGCAGTGCTAAGACTAGCGGGGGAGGACGATACAATGAGCAGTTCTTC
- TRBJ2-1 - TRBV6-2/TRBV6-3 CASSYLLREQFF TGTGCCAGCAGTTACTTGTTACGTGAGCAGTTCTTC
TRBD2 TRBJ2-7 many TRBV28 CASRNPSGGANEQYF TGTGCCAGCAGGAACCCTAGCGGGGGGGCGAACGAGCAGTACTTC
TRBD2 TRBJ2-7 many TRBV5-6 CASSPGGLADEQYF TGTGCCAGCAGCCCGGGGGGACTAGCGGACGAGCAGTACTTC
TRBD2 TRBJ2-1 many TRBV7-8 CASSGLAGVFEQFF TGTGCCAGCAGCGGACTAGCGGGAGTTTTTGAGCAGTTCTTC
- TRBJ1-1 many TRBV28 CASSSRTEAFF TGTGCCAGCAGTTCCAGAACTGAAGCTTTCTTT
- TRBJ2-7 few TRBV14 CASSRWPGTISYEQYF TGTGCCAGCAGCCGTTGGCCAGGGACGATCTCCTACGAGCAGTACTTC